These 24 T cell receptor beta chains were all obtained from the same sample, sequenced in a study of T cells in Graves' hyperthyroidism and ophthalmopathy. RNA transcripts provided the source from which TCR beta CDR3 regions were amplified. The HTBI primer set was used in a first-round RT-PCR of the TCR CDR3. Via MiXCR, TCRdb re-called the multiplex PCR reads, giving one row per CDR3 protein. The sample includes over 250,000 distinct CDR3 sequences, 25% to 30% of them seen just once. The sample consisted of blood. The origin of the receptors is a middle-aged man with Graves' hyperthyroidism that later progressed to Graves' ophthalmopathy.

The rearrangement links TRBV2 to TRBJ2-2, with D unresolved. V lost 6 bases to trimming and J lost 6 bases, with 11 bases between them. The CDR3 is 13 amino acids. The germline V gene encodes CDR1 SNHLY and CDR2 FYNNEI. The CDR3, as DNA: TGTGCCAGCAGGGCAGTGGGGTCCGGGGAGCTGTTTTTT. Amino acids: CASRAVGSGELFF.

This clonotype has ten or more counts. This clone may be a read error of a much larger clone one base away. This rearrangement joins TRBV19 to TRBJ2-5; 12 nucleotides agree with TRBD2. V dropped 8 bases and J dropped 5; count of bases not matched to a gene: 9. Germline-derived CDR1 and CDR2 are LNHDA and SQIVND (reference sequence). This CDR3 has 15 amino acids. CDR3 DNA sequence: TGTGCCAGTGGGGTGACTAGCGGGAGCTGGGAGACCCAGTACTTC. It yields the protein CASGVTSGSWETQYF.

This sequence joins TRBV6-1 and TRBJ1-2; tentatively, D is TRBD1 (5 bases). The CDR3 runs 14 residues. V dropped 4 bases and J dropped 1 base, with 10 bases sitting between them. CDR1 and CDR2 (germline): MNHNS, SASEGT. Written as DNA, the CDR3 is TGTGCCAGCAGTGTGGGGCACGGTAACTATGGCTACACCTTC. Its protein is CASSVGHGNYGYTF.

This clonotype came up many times. This chain joins TRBV13 and TRBJ2-5; D is unclear. Per the germline V gene, CDR1 is PRHDT and CDR2 is FYEKMQ (reference sequence). The CDR3 extends over 14 amino acids. The V end was cut by 0 bases, the J end by 1 base, with 6 bases between. The DNA of the CDR3 is TGTGCCAGCAGCTTAGGACCCCCCCAAGAGACCCAGTACTTC. This gives the protein CASSLGPPQETQYF.

This clonotype was observed at least ten times. CDR3 coding DNA: TGTGCCAGCAGACAGGGTGTGGGGGAAGCTTTCTTT. The encoded protein is CASRQGVGEAFF. The rearrangement links TRBV2 to TRBJ1-1, with a possible D match to TRBD1 (6 bases). The CDR3 is made up of 12 amino acids. Germline V lookup: CDR1 SNHLY, CDR2 FYNNEI. V dropped 6 bases and J dropped 8 bases, with 13 bases sitting between them.

There are a few counts of this clonotype. This chain connects TRBV20-1 to TRBJ2-7, with 8 bases aligning to TRBD1. Unmatched junction bases numbered 19, after V lost 3 bases and J lost 3 bases. Germline CDR1 reads DFQATT; CDR2 reads SNEGSKA (reference sequence). The CDR3 totals 18 residues. The CDR3 is CSASRPDREGIGGYEQYF. CDR3 bases: TGCAGTGCTAGTCGTCCGGACAGGGAAGGGATTGGCGGCTACGAGCAGTACTTC.

This clonotype showed up just a few times. CDR3 region: CASSLWASGSRDEQYF. For the CDR3, the DNA is TGCGCCAGCAGCTTGTGGGCTAGCGGGAGTCGGGACGAGCAGTACTTC. The chain recombines TRBV5-1 with TRBJ2-7; 10 bases agree with TRBD2. The CDR3 is 16 residues long. The germline V gene encodes CDR1 SGHRS and CDR2 YFSETQ. After removal of 1 base from V and 5 bases from J, the junction contained 9 bases not matched to a gene.

This clonotype was detected many times. The rearrangement uses TRBV20-1 and TRBJ2-7, with D unresolved. In germline, CDR1 is DFQATT, CDR2 SNEGSKA (reference sequence). With 0 bases removed from V and 4 bases from J, the gap between germline ends came to 10 bases. CDR3 size: 13 residues. The CDR3 DNA sequence: TGCAGTGCTAGAGATCGAACAGTTTACGAGCAGTACTTC. Amino acids: CSARDRTVYEQYF.

This clonotype has only a few counts. V is TRBV6-1 and J is TRBJ1-2, with TRBD1 as a possible D gene (6 bases). The CDR3 has 12 residues. Trimming removed 8 bases from V and 4 bases from J, with 11 bases in between. The germline gives CDR1 MNHNS, CDR2 SASEGT. The CDR3 is CASRGGTYGYTF. CDR3 coding DNA: TGTGCCAGCCGAGGGGGGACCTATGGCTACACCTTC.

This clonotype was recorded a few times. This may arise from a read error, as a much more abundant clone is one base away. The chain employs TRBV12-3 or TRBV12-4 and TRBJ2-2; no definite D call. The CDR3 contains 13 residues. V was trimmed by 5 bases and J by 1 base, leaving 5 bases between them. CDR3 protein: CASSKQNTGELFF. The CDR3 region has the DNA TGTGCCAGCAGTAAACAGAACACCGGGGAGCTGTTTTTT.

In this sample, this clonotype turned up many times. The chain uses TRBV24-1 and TRBJ1-1; 8 positions match TRBD1. CDR3 size: 14 residues. Germline loops: CDR1 KGHDR, CDR2 SFDVKD. Trimming at V came to 7 bases and at J to 1 base, leaving 4 bases not matched to a gene. CDR3 amino acids: CATSPGQGNTEAFF. Here the CDR3 DNA reads TGTGCCACCAGCCCCGGACAGGGGAACACTGAAGCTTTCTTT.

V usage is TRBV5-1 and J usage is TRBJ2-7; TRBD2 matches 7 bases. The CDR3 runs 16 residues. Germline values: CDR1 SGHRS, CDR2 YFSETQ. Losses at the gene ends were 0 bases for V and 1 base for J; bases not matched to a gene: 7. In DNA form, the CDR3 reads TGCGCCAGCAGCTTGGGAGCGGGGATTAAGTCCTACGAGCAGTACTTC. Translation: CASSLGAGIKSYEQYF. Full variable domain (missing parts from reference TRBV5-1 and TRBJ2-7): KAGVTQTPRYLIKTRGQQVTLSCSPISGHRSVSWYQQTPGQGLQFLFEYFSETQRNKGNFPGRFSGRQFSNSRSEMNVSTLELGDSALYLCASSLGAGIKSYEQYFGPGTRLTVT.

The chain uses TRBV11-2 and TRBJ2-2; TRBD2 aligns across 10 bases. The V and J ends lost 4 bases and 1 base, in that order; junction bases with no gene match: 6. CDR3 length: 17 amino acids. Germline values: CDR1 SGHAT, CDR2 FQNNGV. CDR3: CASSSWTSGRNTGELFF. DNA for the CDR3: TGTGCCAGCAGCTCCTGGACTAGCGGTAGGAACACCGGGGAGCTGTTTTTT. The whole variable domain, remainder taken from reference TRBV11-2 and TRBJ2-2, is EAGVAQSPRYKIIEKRQSVAFWCNPISGHATLYWYQQILGQGPKLLIQFQNNGVVDDSQLPKDRFSAERLKGVDSTLKIQPAKLEDSAVYLCASSSWTSGRNTGELFFGEGSRLTVL.

The table lists this clonotype with many counts. The chain employs TRBV27 and TRBJ1-3; perhaps TRBD1 as D (5 bases). The CDR3 is 15 residues long. Trimming left V 1 base short and J 2 bases short, with 9 bases between. In germline, CDR1 is MNHEY, CDR2 SMNVEV (reference sequence). The CDR3 DNA reads TGTGCCAGCAGTTTATTCGCAGGGCCTGGAAACACCATATATTTT. Protein product: CASSLFAGPGNTIYF.

The gene calls are TRBV28 and TRBJ2-2, with a possible D match to TRBD2 (6 bases). Germline V gene data show CDR1 as MDHEN and CDR2 as SYDVKM. This CDR3 is built from 15 residues. V dropped 5 bases and J dropped 6 bases, with 16 bases sitting between them. The CDR3: CASSLGGLRAGELFF. CDR3 nucleotides: TGTGCCAGCAGTCTGGGAGGTCTCCGAGCCGGGGAGCTGTTTTTT.

This clonotype was seen ten or more times. This sequence joins TRBV6-4 and TRBJ1-2; 10 bases align to TRBD1. Germline values: CDR1 MRHNA, CDR2 SNTAGT. CDR3 length: 13 amino acids. V lost 2 bases, J lost 7 bases, and 1 base stayed unmatched. The DNA for the CDR3 is TGTGCCAGCAGTGACGGGGACAGGGGTGGCTACACCTTC. Protein sequence: CASSDGDRGGYTF.

The chain is built from TRBV2 and TRBJ2-4, with D perhaps matching TRBD1 (6 bases). The CDR3 runs 15 residues. Germline CDR1 is SNHLY and CDR2 is FYNNEI. Trimming stripped 5 bases from V and 5 bases from J, with 16 bases between. CDR3 DNA sequence: TGTGCCAGCAGTTTCGAAGGGGGATCCGAAAACATTCAGTACTTC. It translates to CASSFEGGSENIQYF.

This rearrangement joins TRBV12-3 or TRBV12-4 to TRBJ2-7, with 9 positions matching TRBD2. With V trimmed by 5 bases and J by 3 bases, 8 bases remained unmatched. This CDR3 region has 15 residues. DNA of the CDR3: TGTGCCAGCAGTGCTAGCCTAGCGGGAAACTACGAGCAGTACTTC. Amino acids: CASSASLAGNYEQYF.

This clonotype was counted ten times or more. This CDR3 reads CATSELLDISNQPQHF. The CDR3 bases are TGTGCCACCAGTGAGCTTTTGGACATTAGCAATCAGCCCCAGCATTTT. The chain couples TRBV24-1 to TRBJ1-5; tentative D call: TRBD1 (5 bases). Trimming cost V 4 bases and J 0 bases, with 12 bases left between them. The CDR3 is 16 amino acids. Germline V gene data show CDR1 as KGHDR and CDR2 as SFDVKD.

This clonotype came up many times. The chain carries TRBV20-1 and TRBJ2-5; possible D gene TRBD2, 6 bases. This CDR3 is built from 14 residues. V gave up 5 bases and J gave up 1 base, with 14 bases separating them. The germline V gene has CDR1 DFQATT and CDR2 SNEGSKA (reference sequence). The CDR3 sequence: CSASRAGTQETQYF. The CDR3, as DNA: TGCAGTGCTTCTCGAGCGGGTACCCAAGAGACCCAGTACTTC.

This clonotype was seen at least ten times. The gene calls are TRBV19 and TRBJ1-1; 7 bases fit TRBD1. The CDR3 spans 16 residues. V shed 4 bases and J 1 base; nucleotides not matched to a gene: 9. The germline V gene has CDR1 LNHDA and CDR2 SQIVND (reference sequence). This chain's CDR3 is CASSTYRGGRNTEAFF. The CDR3 DNA sequence: TGTGCCAGTAGTACGTACAGGGGAGGGAGGAACACTGAAGCTTTCTTT.

This clonotype was recorded at least ten times. The chain has TRBV6-5 and TRBJ2-7; 10 bases match TRBD2. V trimming: 10 bases; J trimming: 9 bases; junction bases outside the gene matches: 21. The CDR3 has 16 residues. Germline V gene sequence: CDR1 MNHEY, CDR2 SVGAGI. CDR3 bases: TGTGCCACCTTCCTCGGGGTAGCGGGAGGATTCAACGGGCAGTACTTC. Its translation: CATFLGVAGGFNGQYF.

This clonotype was observed at least ten times. The CDR3 region has the DNA TGTGCCAGCAGTTGGAGGGCGAACACTGAAGCTTTCTTT. It encodes CASSWRANTEAFF. The gene calls are TRBV12-3 or TRBV12-4 and TRBJ1-1; D gene uncertain. The CDR3 runs 13 residues. V gave up 4 bases and J gave up 1 base, with 7 bases separating them.

The chain carries TRBV6-4 and TRBJ2-2; a possible D gene is TRBD2 (6 bases). V lost 5 bases and J 5 bases, leaving 9 bases between the germline ends. This CDR3 is built from 13 residues. CDR1 is MRHNA, CDR2 SNTAGT, per germline. The chain's CDR3 is CASSTTSTGELFF. In DNA form, the CDR3 reads TGTGCCAGCAGTACGACTAGTACCGGGGAGCTGTTTTTT.